A selection of T cell receptor beta chains follows, all from one sample in a study of cytomegalovirus exposure and HLA in healthy donors. Assay: immunoSEQ multiplex PCR; the TCRdb copy retains only in-frame clones and omits some. The sample includes about 130,000 clones, 65% to 80% of them seen just once. The sequencing input was PBMCs. These TCRs come from a man aged 30 to 39 in good health and CMV-seronegative. CDR3s include the opening cysteine and the closing phenylalanine or tryptophan. The D gene is left open where the match is weak. Size is omitted from some rows. Given values are once, few, many or a class for expanded clones.

CDR3aa,CDR3nt,abundance,d_gene,v_gene,j_gene
CASRAGQVYEQYF,TGTGCCAGCAGGGCCGGACAGGTCTACGAGCAGTACTTC,NA,TRBD1,TRBV6-1,TRBJ2-7
CASSVLGLAGGPNEQFF,TGTGCCAGCAGCGTACTCGGACTAGCGGGGGGGCCTAATGAGCAGTTCTTC,NA,TRBD2,TRBV7-2,TRBJ2-1
CATSRDWQGLNSPLHF,TGTGCCACCAGCAGAGATTGGCAGGGGCTCAATTCACCCCTCCACTTT,NA,NA,TRBV15,TRBJ1-6
CASSSTSLRNIQYF,TGTGCCAGCTCATCGACCTCTTTGAGGAACATTCAGTACTTC,NA,NA,TRBV18,TRBJ2-4
CASSGTGGWDEQFF,TGTGCCAGTAGCGGGACAGGGGGCTGGGATGAGCAGTTCTTC,NA,TRBD1,TRBV19,TRBJ2-1
CASSPSTGLNDGYTF,TGTGCCAGCTCACCATCGACAGGGTTAAACGATGGCTACACCTTC,NA,TRBD1,TRBV18,TRBJ1-2
CASSLRLAGEQFF,TGTGCCAGCAGCTTGAGGCTAGCGGGCGAGCAGTTCTTC,few,TRBD2,TRBV5-4,TRBJ2-1
CASSPGTGNFATNEKLFF,TGTGCCAGCAGCCCCGGGACAGGGAATTTTGCAACTAATGAAAAACTGTTTTTT,NA,TRBD1,TRBV7-2,TRBJ1-4
CASGGAANEKLFF,TGTGCCAGCGGAGGGGCAGCAAATGAAAAACTGTTTTTT,once,NA,TRBV6-5,TRBJ1-4
CASSQGLQGNYGYTF,TGCGCCAGCAGCCAAGGTCTACAGGGGAACTATGGCTACACCTTC,NA,TRBD1,TRBV4-1,TRBJ1-2
CSVELGRETQYF,TGCAGCGTTGAACTGGGGCGGGAGACCCAGTACTTC,NA,NA,TRBV29-1,TRBJ2-5
CASSYGRGYTF,TGTGCCAGCAGTTACGGCAGGGGCTACACCTTC,NA,NA,TRBV6-5,TRBJ1-2
CASRAGGPGSNEQFF,TGTGCCAGTCGGGCGGGGGGGCCTGGTTCCAATGAGCAGTTCTTC,NA,TRBD2,TRBV7-9,TRBJ2-1
CAISSRDRGNTGELFF,TGTGCCATCAGTTCCCGAGACAGGGGTAACACCGGGGAGCTGTTTTTT,NA,TRBD1,TRBV10-3,TRBJ2-2
CAPAGGRPYEQYF,TGTGCTCCTGCGGGGGGGAGGCCCTACGAGCAGTACTTC,once,NA,TRBV21-1,TRBJ2-7
CASSYSPGQGWFFF,TGTGCCAGCAGTTACTCCCCGGGACAGGGTTGGTTTTTCTTT,few,TRBD1,TRBV6-5,TRBJ1-1
CAWSGGGTEAFF,TGTGCCTGGAGTGGGGGGGGCACTGAAGCTTTCTTT,NA,NA,TRBV30,TRBJ1-1
CASSSRDRGLREQFF,TGTGCCAGCAGTAGCCGGGACAGGGGTCTGAGGGAGCAGTTCTTC,NA,TRBD1,TRBV6-1,TRBJ2-1
CASSVTGGVVNGLTF,TGTGCCAGTAGTGTGACAGGCGGTGTGGTCAACGGCCTGACTTTC,NA,NA,TRBV19,TRBJ2-6
CSGESTAEAFF,TGCAGCGGTGAATCTACCGCTGAAGCTTTCTTT,NA,NA,TRBV29-1,TRBJ1-1
CASSPDRNYYEQYF,TGTGCCAGCAGCCCCGACAGGAACTACTACGAGCAGTACTTC,NA,NA,TRBV5-5,TRBJ2-7
CASSPPIPHRATDRMAHEKLFF,TGTGCCAGCAGTCCTCCGATTCCTCACAGGGCGACAGATAGAATGGCCCATGAAAAACTGTTTTTT,NA,NA,TRBV28,TRBJ1-4
CASSLGRGTFF,TGTGCCAGCAGCTTAGGCAGGGGAACTTTCTTT,NA,NA,TRBV7-9,TRBJ1-1
CASSAPHRERETQYF,TGCGCCAGCAGCGCTCCGCACAGGGAAAGAGAGACCCAGTACTTC,NA,NA,TRBV5-1,TRBJ2-5
CASSLGFRTDTQYF,TGTGCCAGCAGCTTAGGCTTTCGCACAGATACGCAGTATTTT,NA,NA,TRBV13,TRBJ2-3
CASSPRETQPSTDTQYF,TGTGCCAGCAGCCCCCGGGAGACACAGCCTTCCACAGATACGCAGTATTTT,NA,NA,TRBV7-9,TRBJ2-3
CASSIREDRANQPQHF,TGTGCCAGTAGTATACGAGAAGACAGGGCCAATCAGCCCCAGCATTTT,NA,TRBD1,TRBV19,TRBJ1-5
CASSPTGQTNEKLFF,TGCGCCAGCAGCCCGACTGGCCAAACTAATGAAAAACTGTTTTTT,NA,NA,TRBV5-1,TRBJ1-4
CSVEYDLGRTQYF,TGCAGCGTTGAATACGACCTGGGGCGTACGCAGTATTTT,NA,NA,TRBV29-1,TRBJ2-3
CATGSYNEQFF,TGCGCCACCGGCTCCTACAATGAGCAGTTCTTC,NA,NA,TRBV10-1,TRBJ2-1
CASSLQGGNTEAFF,TGCGCCAGCAGCTTACAGGGCGGGAACACTGAAGCTTTCTTT,few,NA,TRBV5-1,TRBJ1-1
CASSLTSGRTYEQYF,TGTGCCAGCAGTCTTACTAGCGGGAGGACCTACGAGCAGTACTTC,few,TRBD2,TRBV6-6,TRBJ2-7
CASSYRTATEAFF,TGCGCCAGCAGCTATCGGACAGCCACTGAAGCTTTCTTT,NA,NA,TRBV5-1,TRBJ1-1
CASSLTRGVSYEQYF,TGTGCCAGCAGCTTAACGCGGGGGGTATCCTACGAGCAGTACTTC,few,TRBD2,TRBV7-2,TRBJ2-7
CASSIGTGGGYEQYF,TGTGCCAGCAGCATCGGGACAGGGGGCGGTTACGAGCAGTACTTC,once,TRBD1,TRBV7-2,TRBJ2-7
CASTSGLGGGTQYF,TGTGCCAGCACATCGGGACTAGGAGGGGGGACCCAGTACTTC,NA,TRBD2,TRBV6-1,TRBJ2-5
CASRLLASTDTQYF,TGTGCCAGCAGACTCCTAGCGAGCACAGATACGCAGTATTTT,NA,NA,TRBV2,TRBJ2-3
CASGQAGSSYNEQFF,TGTGCCAGCGGACAAGCGGGGAGCTCCTACAATGAGCAGTTCTTC,few,TRBD2,TRBV7-9,TRBJ2-1
CASSSGGSSTDTQYF,TGTGCCAGCAGCTCGGGGGGCTCCAGCACAGATACGCAGTATTTT,NA,NA,TRBV27,TRBJ2-3
CASRTGLQATGELFF,TGTGCCAGCAGAACTGGTCTTCAGGCCACCGGGGAGCTGTTTTTT,NA,NA,TRBV6-5,TRBJ2-2
CASSLRFSSYNEQFF,TGTGCCAGCAGTTTACGGTTTAGCTCCTACAATGAGCAGTTCTTC,NA,NA,TRBV27,TRBJ2-1
CASSQGATYYEQYF,TGCGCCAGCAGCCAAGGAGCGACTTACTACGAGCAGTACTTC,NA,NA,TRBV4-1,TRBJ2-7
CASSSRSYEQYF,TGTGCCAGCAGTTCCCGGTCCTACGAGCAGTACTTC,few,NA,TRBV28,TRBJ2-7
CASSVDRGNTIYF,TGTGCCAGCAGCGTAGATAGAGGAAACACCATATATTTT,NA,NA,TRBV9,TRBJ1-3
CASMPDRGHEKLFF,TGTGCCAGCATGCCAGACAGGGGTCATGAAAAACTGTTTTTT,NA,TRBD1,TRBV2,TRBJ1-4
CASRRDSIYEQYF,TGTGCCAGCAGAAGGGACAGTATCTACGAGCAGTACTTC,few,TRBD1,TRBV28,TRBJ2-7
CASSPGKGISYEQYF,TGTGCCAGCTCACCGGGGAAGGGGATATCCTACGAGCAGTACTTC,NA,NA,TRBV18,TRBJ2-7
CASSSSRVRQGGLHF,TGTGCCAGCAGCTCTTCACGGGTGCGGCAGGGTGGCCTCCACTTT,NA,NA,TRBV11-2,TRBJ1-6
CATSPQRAGAGELFF,TGTGCCACCAGCCCCCAGCGGGCCGGGGCCGGGGAGCTGTTTTTT,few,NA,TRBV15,TRBJ2-2
CASRPSGSSYEQYF,TGTGCCAGCAGGCCGTCGGGGTCCTCCTACGAGCAGTACTTC,few,NA,TRBV7-2,TRBJ2-7
CASSKDSYEQYF,TGTGCCAGCAGTAAGGACAGCTACGAGCAGTACTTC,NA,NA,TRBV2,TRBJ2-7
CAISESEVEGQGYEQYF,TGTGCCATCAGTGAGTCAGAAGTTGAGGGACAGGGCTACGAGCAGTACTTC,NA,TRBD1,TRBV10-3,TRBJ2-7
CASSQLRGQPQHF,TGTGCCAGTAGTCAGTTAAGGGGTCAGCCCCAGCATTTT,NA,NA,TRBV19,TRBJ1-5
CASSSDRGSYNEQFF,TGCGCCAGCAGCTCAGACAGGGGCTCCTACAATGAGCAGTTCTTC,NA,TRBD1,TRBV4-1,TRBJ2-1
CASSMDRRAGANVLTF,TGTGCCAGCAGTATGGACAGGAGGGCTGGGGCCAACGTCCTGACTTTC,NA,NA,TRBV27,TRBJ2-6
CASSDPFDHLGQGRTQYF,TGTGCCAGCAGTGACCCATTCGACCACCTGGGACAGGGAAGGACGCAGTACTTC,NA,TRBD1,TRBV6-1,TRBJ2-7
CASSLSAGALRYEQYF,TGTGCCAGCAGTTTAAGCGCGGGAGCCCTCCGCTACGAGCAGTACTTC,NA,TRBD2,TRBV27,TRBJ2-7
CASSSRPLNDRDSGNTIYF,TGTGCCAGCAGCTCACGCCCGCTCAATGACAGGGACTCTGGAAACACCATATATTTT,NA,TRBD1,TRBV7-9,TRBJ1-3
CASSSGTSGLNEQFF,TGTGCCAGCTCCTCAGGAACTAGCGGCCTCAATGAGCAGTTCTTC,NA,TRBD2,TRBV18,TRBJ2-1
CASSPGRRERTYEQYF,TGTGCCAGCAGCCCCGGGAGGCGGGAGAGGACCTACGAGCAGTACTTC,NA,TRBD2,TRBV7-8,TRBJ2-7